These T cell receptor beta chains were read from a single sample in a study of blood T cells in healthy people across ages. One entry per CDR3 protein results from TCRdb running MiXCR on the 5' RACE reads. The data contain around 1.5 million distinct CDR3 sequences, almost 35% of them seen just once; the ten biggest clones take up 11%. The sample was blood. These TCRs come from a woman aged 30 to 39 in good health. Each CDR3 is given with its conserved first and last residue. Each record gives: V gene, J gene, D gene, clone size, CDR3 protein, CDR3 DNA. A D gene is named only where the DNA matches it firmly. Rows give clone size only sometimes, using once, few, many, or a class for an expanded clone.

V gene: TRBV30
J gene: TRBJ1-2
D gene: -
clone size: once
CDR3 protein: CAWTPREWQRYGYTF
CDR3 DNA: TGTGCCTGGACCCCGCGAGAATGGCAGAGATATGGCTACACCTTC

V gene: TRBV5-1
J gene: TRBJ1-4
D gene: TRBD1
clone size: few
CDR3 protein: CASSWDSEEKLFF
CDR3 DNA: TGCGCCAGCAGCTGGGACAGCGAAGAAAAACTGTTTTTT

V gene: TRBV27
J gene: TRBJ1-1
D gene: -
clone size: few
CDR3 protein: CASSLRAVSTEAFF
CDR3 DNA: TGTGCCAGCAGCCTTCGGGCCGTGAGCACTGAAGCTTTCTTT

V gene: TRBV3-1
J gene: TRBJ1-6
D gene: -
clone size: -
CDR3 protein: CASSQQGGRSPLHF
CDR3 DNA: TGTGCCAGCAGCCAACAGGGAGGGCGGTCACCCCTCCACTTT

V gene: TRBV9
J gene: TRBJ2-2
D gene: -
clone size: few
CDR3 protein: CASSPGGQITGELFF
CDR3 DNA: TGTGCCAGCAGCCCCGGGGGACAGATCACCGGGGAGCTGTTTTTT

V gene: TRBV4-2
J gene: TRBJ2-3
D gene: TRBD2
clone size: -
CDR3 protein: CASSSHAGGLADTQYF
CDR3 DNA: TGTGCCAGCAGCTCCCACGCGGGGGGGCTTGCAGATACGCAGTATTTT

V gene: TRBV5-1
J gene: TRBJ2-7
D gene: -
clone size: few
CDR3 protein: CVSSFMPKDSSYEQYF
CDR3 DNA: TGCGTCAGCAGCTTTATGCCTAAGGACAGCTCCTACGAGCAGTACTTC

V gene: TRBV7-9
J gene: TRBJ1-1
D gene: -
clone size: few
CDR3 protein: CASGQDSQVAEAFF
CDR3 DNA: TGTGCCAGCGGCCAGGACAGTCAGGTCGCTGAAGCTTTCTTT

V gene: TRBV5-1
J gene: TRBJ1-5
D gene: -
clone size: once
CDR3 protein: CASRIGTASNQPQHF
CDR3 DNA: TGCGCCAGCAGAATCGGGACGGCTAGCAATCAGCCCCAGCATTTT

V gene: TRBV4-2
J gene: TRBJ2-7
D gene: TRBD2
clone size: few
CDR3 protein: CASSQEDGLAAVYEQYF
CDR3 DNA: TGTGCCAGCAGCCAAGAAGATGGACTAGCGGCGGTCTACGAGCAGTACTTC

V gene: TRBV4-2
J gene: TRBJ2-7
D gene: -
clone size: -
CDR3 protein: CASSQGLQLESSYKQYF
CDR3 DNA: TGTGCCAGCAGCCAAGGATTGCAGCTAGAATCCTCCTACAAGCAGTACTTC